This is a list of T cell receptor beta chains from one sample in a study of cytotoxic CD8 clonotypes in ibrutinib-treated CLL. Repertoires were generated with immunoSEQ multiplex PCR, while TCRdb's copy carries only in-frame clones and drops some. The data show 150,000 to 200,000 clones, with more than 80% seen just once and about 4.9% held by the top ten. The sequencing here drew on PBMCs, taken after 24 months of ibrutinib treatment. These receptors were collected from a human donor with chronic lymphocytic leukemia. The CDR3 runs from the conserved cysteine through the conserved F or W. The D gene is left open where the match is weak. A row's size may be missing; if present it is once, few, many or a size class.

d_gene	j_gene	abundance	v_gene	CDR3aa	CDR3nt
TRBD2	TRBJ2-1	NA	TRBV7-9	CAHSITSGKNNEQFF	TGTGCCCACTCAATAACTAGCGGGAAAAACAATGAGCAGTTCTTC
NA	TRBJ2-3	few	TRBV14	CASSHYSTRDTQYF	TGTGCCAGCAGCCATTATTCTACTAGAGATACGCAGTATTTT
NA	TRBJ2-5	NA	TRBV28	CASRLAETQYF	TGTGCCAGCAGACTAGCAGAGACCCAGTACTTC
NA	TRBJ2-3	NA	TRBV5-1	CASSLVSDTQYF	TGCGCCAGCAGCTTGGTATCAGATACGCAGTATTTT
TRBD1	TRBJ1-3	NA	TRBV6-5	CASRRDRAAGNTIYF	TGTGCCAGCAGGCGGGACAGGGCAGCCGGAAACACCATATATTTT
NA	TRBJ1-5	few	TRBV19	CASSIRGGNQPQHF	TGTGCCAGTAGTATTAGGGGCGGGAATCAGCCCCAGCATTTT
NA	TRBJ2-7	NA	TRBV10-3	CAIKRDTVPYEQYF	TGTGCCATCAAGCGGGACACCGTTCCCTACGAGCAGTACTTC
NA	TRBJ1-1	NA	TRBV5-1	CAKAKTGNTEAFF	TGCGCCAAGGCGAAGACAGGGAACACTGAAGCTTTCTTT
NA	TRBJ2-1	NA	TRBV7-3	CASSRTSDNEQFF	TGTGCCAGCAGCAGGACCAGTGACAATGAGCAGTTCTTC
NA	TRBJ1-3	NA	TRBV7-9	CASSLGTDTSGNTIYF	TGTGCCAGCAGCTTAGGGACGGACACTTCTGGAAACACCATATATTTT
TRBD1	TRBJ2-5	NA	TRBV5-1	CASSWDREMETQYF	TGCGCCAGCAGCTGGGACAGGGAGATGGAGACCCAGTACTTC
TRBD2	TRBJ2-1	NA	TRBV4-2	CASSQKASGDSSYNEQFF	TGTGCCAGCAGCCAAAAAGCCAGCGGGGATAGCTCCTACAATGAGCAGTTCTTC
TRBD1	TRBJ2-6	NA	TRBV5-1	CASSLGQGAYSGANVLTF	TGCGCCAGCAGCTTGGGGCAGGGGGCCTACTCTGGGGCCAACGTCCTGACTTTC
NA	TRBJ1-4	few	TRBV20-1	CSAESEKLFF	TGCAGTGCGGAATCAGAAAAACTGTTTTTT
NA	TRBJ1-6	NA	TRBV30	CAWSVPRNRINSPLHF	TGTGCCTGGAGTGTACCTAGAAACAGGATCAATTCACCCCTCCACTTT
TRBD1	TRBJ1-2	NA	TRBV4-3	CASSLAGGVYGYTF	TGCGCCAGCAGCCTGGCAGGGGGGGTCTATGGCTACACCTTC
NA	TRBJ2-3	few	TRBV28	CATLSGYETDTQYF	TGTGCCACCCTATCAGGGTACGAGACAGATACGCAGTATTTT
NA	TRBJ2-7	NA	TRBV9	CASSVGSGGTSYEQYF	TGTGCCAGCAGCGTTGGATCCGGGGGAACCTCCTACGAGCAGTACTTC
NA	TRBJ1-1	NA	TRBV4-2	CASSPDSNTEAFF	TGTGCCAGCAGCCCGGACAGCAACACTGAAGCTTTCTTT
NA	TRBJ1-1	NA	TRBV6-4	CASSESVNTEAFF	TGTGCCAGCAGTGAATCAGTGAACACTGAAGCTTTCTTT